These 27 T cell receptor beta chains were sequenced from one sample in a study of cytomegalovirus exposure and HLA in healthy donors. It was with 60 Vbeta and 13 Jbeta primers that the PCR ran. Produced via immunoSEQ multiplex PCR; TCRdb's table is partial and in-frame only. The profile shows 200,000 to 250,000 clones, roughly 84% of them singletons. The specimen was PBMCs. The source of these receptors is a girl between 5 and 17 years old in good health and CMV-seronegative.

The rearrangement uses TRBV30 and TRBJ2-1, with 7 nucleotides matching TRBD2. Germline loops: CDR1 GTSNPN, CDR2 SVGIG (reference sequence). The length of the CDR3 is 15 residues. After removal of 0 bases from V and 2 bases from J, the junction contained 4 bases not matched to a gene. The CDR3, as DNA: TGTGCCTGGAGTGTAGGCGGGAGAACCTACAATGAGCAGTTCTTC. It yields the protein CAWSVGGRTYNEQFF.

This chain connects TRBV7-9 to TRBJ1-2; a weak D match, TRBD1 (5 bases). The germline V gene has CDR1 SEHNR and CDR2 FQNEAQ (reference sequence). Trimming cost V 5 bases and J 12 bases, with 22 bases left between them. CDR3 size: 14 residues. CDR3 protein: CASSRYGGTGVNTF. The CDR3 DNA follows: TGTGCCAGCAGCCGGTACGGTGGCACAGGAGTCAACACCTTC. Variable domain in full (rest from reference TRBV7-9 and TRBJ1-2): DTGVSQNPRHKITKRGQNVTFRCDPISEHNRLYWYRQTLGQGPEFLTYFQNEAQLEKSRLLSDRFSAERPKGSFSTLEIQRTEQGDSAMYLCASSRYGGTGVNTFGSGTRLTVV.

The J gene is TRBJ1-6, the V gene TRBV4-2; no clear D gene. Germline lookup yields CDR1 LGHNA and CDR2 YNFKEQ. CDR3 length: 13 residues. V shed 2 bases and J shed 10 bases, with 9 bases lying between them. The CDR3 DNA follows: TGTGCCAGCAGCCAACAGGCGGGGTCACCCCTCCACTTT. It specifies CASSQQAGSPLHF.

This chain connects TRBV5-6 to TRBJ2-5; 9 nucleotides match TRBD1. The germline V gene encodes CDR1 SGHDT and CDR2 YYEEEE. The CDR3 is 14 residues long. Trimming at V came to 6 bases and at J to 1 base, leaving 4 bases not matched to a gene. The CDR3 nucleotides are TGTGCCAGCACCCTGGACAGGGGCCAAGAGACCCAGTACTTC. The encoded protein is CASTLDRGQETQYF.

The chain joins TRBV11-2 to TRBJ2-7; no clear D. The CDR3 loop spans 11 amino acids. V dropped 5 bases and J dropped 3 bases, with 5 bases sitting between them. The germline gives CDR1 SGHAT, CDR2 FQNNGV. CDR3 region: CASSPYYEQYF. For the CDR3, the DNA is TGTGCCAGCAGCCCCTACTACGAGCAGTACTTC.

The chain uses TRBV2 and TRBJ2-2, with 9 bases lining up with TRBD1. The CDR3 runs to 16 residues. Germline-derived CDR1 and CDR2 are SNHLY and FYNNEI. V lost 6 bases to trimming and J lost 4 bases; unmatched junction nucleotides: 9. The CDR3, as DNA: TGTGCCAGCAGGCAACAGGGGGCGCGGGGCACCGGGGAGCTGTTTTTT. It specifies CASRQQGARGTGELFF.

The rearrangement links TRBV7-9 to TRBJ1-5; 8 bases are a match to TRBD1. Trimming removed 1 base from V and 1 base from J; junction bases left unmatched: 3. The CDR3 consists of 16 residues. Germline V lookup: CDR1 SEHNR, CDR2 FQNEAQ (reference sequence). The CDR3 loop is CASSLGRQGSNQPQHF. The CDR3 nucleotides are TGTGCCAGCAGCTTAGGTAGACAGGGGAGCAATCAGCCCCAGCATTTT.

In regard to this clone: One end of the junction varies from germline; a read error may be responsible. The chain employs TRBV7-2 and TRBJ1-2; the D gene is possibly TRBD1 (5 bases). The CDR3 has 14 amino acids. CDR1 and CDR2 from the germline V gene are SGHTA and FQGNSA. The CDR3 protein is CASSLVEGVEAGLF. In DNA, the CDR3 is TGTGCCAGCAGCTTAGTAGAAGGAGTAGAGGCGGGGCTCTTC.

The chain couples TRBV7-9 to TRBJ2-2, with TRBD2 identical over 11 bases. After removal of 5 bases from V and 7 bases from J, the junction contained 15 bases not matched to a gene. This CDR3 comprises 18 residues. CDR1 SEHNR and CDR2 FQNEAQ come from the germline V gene (reference sequence). The CDR3 DNA follows: TGTGCCAGCAGCCAGAGGCTAGCGGGGGGCCCTCGTGACGGGGAGCTGTTTTTT. This translates into CASSQRLAGGPRDGELFF.

The rearrangement links TRBV5-8 to TRBJ1-2; D uncertain. The V gene lost 5 bases and the J gene lost 7 bases, with 21 bases spanning the gap. This CDR3 comprises 15 residues. Germline CDR1 and CDR2: SGHTS and YDEGEE. DNA for the CDR3: TGTGCCAGCAGTCGTGAGGGCCGGCCGGCGAGTGGCTACACCTTC. This codes for CASSREGRPASGYTF.

The J gene is TRBJ1-3, the V gene TRBV28, with TRBD1 matching over 7 bases. The CDR3 is 14 amino acids. CDR1 MDHEN and CDR2 SYDVKM come from the germline V gene. With V trimmed by 8 bases and J by 2 bases, 6 bases remained unmatched. The CDR3 DNA is TGTGCCAGCGGGATCGGACAGGCTGGAAACACCATATATTTT. Translation: CASGIGQAGNTIYF.

V and J are TRBV2 and TRBJ1-3; D is uncertain. Trimming took off 5 bases at V and 4 bases at J, with 9 bases between the two ends. Germline CDR1 SNHLY, CDR2 FYNNEI. The CDR3 contains 13 residues. CDR3 DNA sequence: TGTGCCAGCAGTCCAACAGCAGGAAACACCATATATTTT. The encoded protein is CASSPTAGNTIYF.

This chain links TRBV18 with TRBJ1-1; D is ambiguous. Germline V lookup: CDR1 KGHSH, CDR2 LQKENI. V shed 3 bases and J shed 2 bases, with 4 bases lying between them. The CDR3 is 12 amino acids. The CDR3 DNA reads TGTGCCAGCTCACCTCTAAACACTGAAGCTTTCTTT. It specifies CASSPLNTEAFF.

This clone was detected once. V is TRBV6-1 and J is TRBJ1-1, with 8 bases matching TRBD1. In germline, CDR1 is MNHNS, CDR2 SASEGT. V lost 7 bases and J lost 4; bases outside the gene matches: 5. This CDR3 contains 13 residues. The CDR3, as DNA: TGTGCCAGCACCAGACAGGGGTCCACTGAAGCTTTCTTT. Translation: CASTRQGSTEAFF.

In DNA form, the CDR3 reads TGTGCCAGCAGCTTGGCCCGGGTGACAGGAAATCAGCCCCAGCATTTT. Translation: CASSLARVTGNQPQHF. The rearrangement links TRBV5-6 to TRBJ1-5, with a possible D match to TRBD1 (6 bases). Germline CDR1 reads SGHDT; CDR2 reads YYEEEE. This CDR3 has 16 residues. V lost 0 bases, J lost 4 bases, and 14 bases lay in between.

The DNA of the CDR3 is TGTGCCAGCAGTTTTGGGGGGGAGGGTATGAACACTGAAGCTTTCTTT. As protein: CASSFGGEGMNTEAFF. This chain connects TRBV28 to TRBJ1-1, with D possibly TRBD1 on 5 matching bases. This CDR3 contains 16 residues. Germline lookup yields CDR1 MDHEN and CDR2 SYDVKM. The V gene lost 3 bases and the J gene lost 0 bases, with 14 bases spanning the gap.

There are a few counts of this clone. The chain is built from TRBV5-6 and TRBJ2-7, with D perhaps matching TRBD2 (6 bases). V shed 1 base and J shed 0 bases, with 23 bases lying between them. The CDR3 is 19 residues long. The germline V gene encodes CDR1 SGHDT and CDR2 YYEEEE. This CDR3 reads CASSLILSMAGNYSYEQYF. The CDR3, as DNA: TGTGCCAGCAGCTTGATACTGAGTATGGCGGGAAACTACTCCTACGAGCAGTACTTC. The complete variable domain, with remaining parts taken from reference TRBV5-6 and TRBJ2-7, reads DAGVTQSPTHLIKTRGQQVTLRCSPKSGHDTVSWYQQALGQGPQFIFQYYEEEERQRGNFPDRFSGHQFPNYSSELNVNALLLGDSALYLCASSLILSMAGNYSYEQYFGPGTRLTVT.

This rearrangement joins TRBV7-9 to TRBJ1-2, with 10 nucleotides matching TRBD1. The CDR3 sequence is 14 residues long. The trim removed 4 bases at V and 7 bases at J, leaving 6 bases unmatched. Germline V gene data show CDR1 as SEHNR and CDR2 as FQNEAQ (reference sequence). The CDR3 sequence: CASSSPDRGGGYTF. CDR3 DNA: TGTGCCAGCAGCTCACCGGACAGGGGGGGTGGCTACACCTTC.

The J gene is TRBJ2-3, the V gene TRBV9; perhaps TRBD2 as D (6 bases). The length of the CDR3 is 15 residues. V was pared by 0 bases and J by 0 bases, with 8 bases between. The germline V gene encodes CDR1 SGDLS and CDR2 YYNGEE. CDR3 coding DNA: TGTGCCAGCAGCGTAGAGAGCGGGAGCACAGATACGCAGTATTTT. Amino acids: CASSVESGSTDTQYF.

The V call is TRBV4-3, the J call TRBJ2-3; 9 bases are shared with TRBD2. Per the germline V gene, CDR1 is LGHNA and CDR2 is YSLEER. The CDR3 is 17 amino acids. Losses at the gene ends were 1 base for V and 6 bases for J; bases not matched to a gene: 11. This chain's CDR3 is CASSQVEIITSGDTQYF. The CDR3 DNA is TGCGCCAGCAGCCAAGTTGAGATCATCACTAGCGGGGATACGCAGTATTTT.

This clone was detected a few times. The chain uses TRBV6-5 and TRBJ1-5; 8 bases agree with TRBD1. CDR1 MNHEY and CDR2 SVGAGI come from the germline V gene. This CDR3 has 15 amino acids. Trimming at V came to 6 bases and at J to 4 bases, leaving 8 bases not matched to a gene. CDR3 in DNA: TGTGCCAGCAGCGCGGACAGGGCCAGTAATCAGCCCCAGCATTTT. As protein: CASSADRASNQPQHF.

This clone was seen just once. V gene TRBV6-5 combines with J gene TRBJ2-3; 9 bases align to TRBD2. CDR1 MNHEY and CDR2 SVGAGI come from the germline V gene. CDR3 length: 14 residues. The ends lost 6 bases at V and 4 bases at J; junction bases unmatched: 5. The DNA of the CDR3 is TGTGCCAGCAGGTTAGCGGGAGATGCAGATACGCAGTATTTT. Residues: CASRLAGDADTQYF.

This clone has just one count. The V and J genes are TRBV19 and TRBJ2-2, with a possible D match to TRBD1 (6 bases). Germline CDR1 reads LNHDA; CDR2 reads SQIVND (reference sequence). V dropped 5 bases and J dropped 0 bases, with 10 bases sitting between them. CDR3 length: 15 residues. The CDR3 nucleotides are TGTGCCAGTAGTTTCCGGGACACGAACACCGGGGAGCTGTTTTTT. The encoded protein is CASSFRDTNTGELFF. Looking up the rest from reference TRBV19 and TRBJ2-2 gives the full variable domain: DGGITQSPKYLFRKEGQNVTLSCEQNLNHDAMYWYRQDPGQGLRLIYYSQIVNDFQKGDIAEGYSVSREKKESFPLTVTSAQKNPTAFYLCASSFRDTNTGELFFGEGSRLTVL.

The rearrangement links TRBV27 to TRBJ1-5, with D perhaps TRBD1 (6 bases). V lost 1 base to trimming and J lost 3 bases, with 13 bases between them. The CDR3 extends over 16 amino acids. Germline loops: CDR1 MNHEY, CDR2 SMNVEV (reference sequence). The CDR3 sequence is CASSLFSAGDNQPQHF. DNA for the CDR3: TGTGCCAGCAGTTTATTCTCTGCAGGGGACAATCAGCCCCAGCATTTT.

The rearrangement uses TRBV28 and TRBJ1-4; weak D call: TRBD1 (6 bases). Germline CDR1 reads MDHEN; CDR2 reads SYDVKM. The CDR3 extends over 13 amino acids. Trimming stripped 8 bases from V and 5 bases from J, with 12 bases between. CDR3 nucleotides: TGTGCCAGCCGACAGGTTATGAATGAAAAACTGTTTTTT. Translated: CASRQVMNEKLFF.

This chain joins TRBV7-2 and TRBJ2-1, with D perhaps TRBD2 (6 bases). This CDR3 comprises 14 residues. Trimming stripped 6 bases from V and 8 bases from J, with 17 bases between. Germline CDR1 reads SGHTA; CDR2 reads FQGNSA. CDR3 DNA: TGTGCCAGCAGTGTCGGGACTTACAATTATGAGCAGTTCTTC. It codes for CASSVGTYNYEQFF. Together with reference TRBV7-2 and TRBJ2-1, the CDR3 gives the full variable domain: GAGVSQSPSNKVTEKGKDVELRCDPISGHTALYWYRQSLGQGLEFLIYFQGNSAPDKSGLPSDRFSAERTGGSVSTLTIQRTQQEDSAVYLCASSVGTYNYEQFFGPGTRLTVL.

The chain couples TRBV9 to TRBJ2-1; 9 positions agree with TRBD2. The V gene end was trimmed by 2 bases and the J gene end by 1 base; junction bases not matched to a gene: 4. Germline V gene sequence: CDR1 SGDLS, CDR2 YYNGEE. The CDR3 loop spans 16 amino acids. CDR3 residues: CASSVFSGSSYNEQFF. CDR3 coding DNA: TGTGCCAGCAGCGTCTTTAGCGGGAGTTCCTACAATGAGCAGTTCTTC.